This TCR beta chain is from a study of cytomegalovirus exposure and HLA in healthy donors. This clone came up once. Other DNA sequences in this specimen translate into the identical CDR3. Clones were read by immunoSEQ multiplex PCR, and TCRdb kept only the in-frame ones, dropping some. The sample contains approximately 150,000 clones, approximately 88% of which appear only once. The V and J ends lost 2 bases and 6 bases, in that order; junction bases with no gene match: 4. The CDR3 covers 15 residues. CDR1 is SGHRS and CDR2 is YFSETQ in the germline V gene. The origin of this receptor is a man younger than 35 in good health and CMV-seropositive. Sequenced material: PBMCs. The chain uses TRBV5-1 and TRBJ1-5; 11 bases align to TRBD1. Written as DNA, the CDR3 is TGCGCCAGCAGCTTAGAAGGGACAGGGGGTCAGCCCCAGCATTTT. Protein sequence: CASSLEGTGGQPQHF.